This T cell receptor (beta chain) was retrieved from a study of OX40 agonist ivuxolimab in advanced cancers. Points from the study as a whole: CD4+ and CD8+ T cells in blood underwent clonal expansion by week 6 at 0.1 to 3.0 mg/kg. The antigen specificity of the peripheral T cells (those that were expanded) was not determined. The 0.1-3.0 mg/kg partial responders had among the lowest clonal expansion.

Clones were sequenced by immunoSEQ multiplex PCR, and TCRdb holds only the in-frame ones, with some missing. This sample has 70,000 to 80,000 clones; about 81% occur once, and the top ten carry about 5%. A note on this clone: Its antigen is unknown.

The sequence was obtained from an adult with an advanced solid tumor such as melanoma, head and neck, liver or kidney cancer. This specimen consisted of CD4+ or CD8+ T cells sorted from blood, obtained in a trial of the OX40 agonist ivuxolimab.

The CDR3 sequence: CASSSPDRDQETQYF. In nucleotides, the CDR3 is TGCGCCAGCAGCTCGCCCGACAGGGACCAAGAGACCCAGTACTTC. The chain uses TRBV5-1 and TRBJ2-5; 7 bases line up with TRBD1. J lost 0 bases, V lost 3 bases, and 5 bases had no gene match. The CDR3 has 15 amino acids. Germline V gene lookup returns CDR1 SGHRS and CDR2 YFSETQ.